Given below is one TCR beta chain in context. The data belong to a study of CD8 T cells in Susac syndrome. On the study more broadly: Patients with Susac syndrome were therapy-naive, on corticosteroids, or on intravenous immunoglobulin alone at blood draw.

The authors reverse transcribed roughly 0.5 to 1 ug RNA with random hexamers. Using its own MiXCR run on the immunoSEQ multiplex PCR reads, TCRdb lists one record per CDR3 protein. The sample has roughly 200,000 distinct CDR3 sequences, around 94% seen once. TCR beta sequencing covered blood CD8+ and CD4+ T cells. Recently defined diagnostic criteria classed the Susac syndrome patients as definite or probable. TEMRA cells were FACS-enriched, with CD8+ and CD4+ T cells isolated negatively. The clonotype comes from a human donor with Susac syndrome. Sequencing was done on a sample of CD4+ T cells from PBMCs.

The CDR3 region is CASSPGAGGYEQYF. The CDR3 DNA reads TGTGCCAGCTCACCTGGGGCAGGGGGATACGAGCAGTACTTC. The chain carries TRBV18 and TRBJ2-7; 7 positions match TRBD1. V shed 3 bases and J 4 bases; nucleotides not matched to a gene: 6. The germline gives CDR1 KGHSH, CDR2 LQKENI. The CDR3 has 14 residues. Full variable domain (remainder filled in from reference TRBV18 and TRBJ2-7): NAGVMQNPRHLVRRRGQEARLRCSPMKGHSHVYWYRQLPEEGLKFMVYLQKENIIDESGMPKERFSAEFPKEGPSILRIQQVVRGDSAAYFCASSPGAGGYEQYFGPGTRLTVT.